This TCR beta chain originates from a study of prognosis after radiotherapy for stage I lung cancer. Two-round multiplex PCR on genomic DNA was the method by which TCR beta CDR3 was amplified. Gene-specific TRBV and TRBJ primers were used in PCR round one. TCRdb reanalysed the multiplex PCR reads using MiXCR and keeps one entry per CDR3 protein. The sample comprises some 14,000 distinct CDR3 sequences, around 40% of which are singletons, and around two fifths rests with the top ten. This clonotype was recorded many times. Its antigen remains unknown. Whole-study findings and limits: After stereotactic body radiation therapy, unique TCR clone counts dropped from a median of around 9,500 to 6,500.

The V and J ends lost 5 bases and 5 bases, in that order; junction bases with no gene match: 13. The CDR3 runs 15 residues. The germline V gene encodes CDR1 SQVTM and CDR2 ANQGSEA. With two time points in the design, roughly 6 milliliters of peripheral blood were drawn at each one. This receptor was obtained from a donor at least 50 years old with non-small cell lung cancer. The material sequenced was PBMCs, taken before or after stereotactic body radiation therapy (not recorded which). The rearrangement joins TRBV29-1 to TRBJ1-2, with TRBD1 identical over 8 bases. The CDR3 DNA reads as TGCAGCGTTTCCAAGGGCAGGGGGCAAGGGTATGGCTACACCTTC. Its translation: CSVSKGRGQGYGYTF.